This T cell receptor (beta chain) emerged from a study of beta chain features in type 1 diabetes listed by TCRdb under 2018. Regarding the complete study: Patients and healthy donors did not differ in mean age, gender distribution, total cell number or subset yield. The study compared TCRB repertoires of sorted circulating CD4+ T cell subsets between recently diagnosed type 1 diabetes patients and matched healthy donors. A total of 107,917,701 sorted cells were examined across all samples, and the number of cells per subset was strongly correlated with RNA yield. Naive and central memory subsets were obtained from all 30 or so donors, but regulatory and stem cell-like memory subsets were isolated from only 8 patients and roughly 8 healthy donors. Results and caveats for the whole study, not just this receptor: Because the HLA sub-analyses included only small numbers of individuals, any influence of HLA type on TCRB rearrangement was left unresolved. Fewer insertions and more nucleotide deletions at VDJ recombination sites were observed in patients with type 1 diabetes, implying thymic rearrangement abnormalities. Because cDNA was sequenced instead of genomic DNA, highly expressing activated cells could be over-represented, though the groups showed no difference in activation or CD3 levels. A moderate but significant shortening of TCRB CDR3 length was observed in type 1 diabetes patients in all four CD4+ subsets. Naive, central memory and regulatory TCRB repertoires appeared to be more similar among patients than among healthy donors. Shorter templates might be favored by PCR, yet because patient and control samples were amplified and corrected together, any such skew would affect both groups equally.

There are 16 amino acids in the CDR3, from cysteine to phenylalanine inclusive. Only the CDR3 DNA stays, 48 bases, in frame from base 1. Reading the germline V gene gives CDR1 SGHAT and CDR2 FQNNGV. The germline V and J ends show losses of 1 base and 0 bases respectively, and no gene match explains 3 bases of the junction. This clone has a handful of counts. Its cognate antigen has yet to be identified. Within one base of it there is no much larger clone, and no base qualities were kept. All of the isolated RNA was reverse transcribed with the High Capacity cDNA Reverse Transcription Kit, so expressed TCRB transcripts were sequenced. Deep immunoSEQ sequencing was applied to naive, central memory and regulatory T cell samples, giving an average of approximately 3.8 million total reads per sample. Sorted cells were lysed in RLT buffer, and RNA was extracted using DNase-treated RNeasy Micro or Mini kits according to cell number. Each cell subset was processed separately to prevent cross-contamination, with patient and healthy donor samples processed together. The immunoSEQ multiplex PCR was used to amplify TCRB sequences from cDNA, generating 87-bp fragments that spanned the CDR3 region. Amplicons were sequenced on the Illumina HiSeq platform. Per the source publication's procedure: Synthetic template baselines were used to correct PCR bias computationally, reads within Hamming distance 2 were collapsed, and singletons that could not be merged were discarded. Reads were aligned against IMGT to assign V, D and J genes, CDR3 length and insertions or deletions at six rearrangement sites. Within each subset, clonotype counts were normalized to the number of sorted cells before true diversity and Gini coefficients were calculated with the tcR R package. Repertoire sharing was quantified using the overlap coefficient calculated on TCRB nucleotide sequences. As stored in TCRdb, this immuneACCESS dataset retains in-frame rearrangements with V and J assigned. A fraction of the clones does not appear; measured against another copy, unresolved V genes explain less than half of the discrepancy, and the remainder lacks a known reason. V and J calls and clone size follow that table, whereas D and trimming were derived from the DNA. The sample yields hundreds of thousands of clones; approximately 9.9% were counted once. The ten most abundant clones make up roughly 1% of the sample.

A single peripheral blood draw of around 120 mL on average was collected from each donor into heparinised tubes. A BD FACSAria II was used to sort naive, central memory, regulatory and stem cell-like memory CD4+ T cells with a panel that included CD45RO, CCR7, CD25, CD127, CD95 and CD27. All sorted populations exceeded 95% purity. PBMCs were isolated right away by Lymphoprep density gradient centrifugation and were stained directly, without culture. So that batch effects would be minimized, each experiment stained and sorted samples in pairs, pairing one healthy donor with one patient. This chain joins TRBV11-2 to TRBJ2-1, and 7 junction bases match TRBD1. The sequence came from a man under 40 with type 1 diabetes. Sequencing was carried out using central memory CD4+ T cells from blood. The CDR3 sequence is CASSLARQGSYNEQFF. The DNA reads as follows: TGTGCCAGCAGCTTAGCGAGACAGGGCTCCTACAATGAGCAGTTCTTC.